The 10 T cell receptor delta chains in this list originate from one sample, sequenced in a study of gamma-delta T cells after stem cell transplantation (dated by TCRdb to 2016 to 2017). The library was obtained by RT-PCR. Sequencing was carried out with an Illumina MiSeq. For TCRdb, the public reads were processed anew by CATT, and duplicate DNA sequences were folded into one row. The sample contains around 2,700 delta-chain clones, 2% to 3% of them found a single time. Of the sample, 32% is held by the ten largest clones. The sequenced material came from gamma-delta T cells. These receptor sequences come from a human donor. It is not recorded whose cells these are; they may come from a transplant donor.

Relative to its sample, this clone is medium-sized. A far larger clone is one nucleotide away, so this likely arose from a read error. Additional DNA sequences in this sample encode the identical CDR3. This sequence joins TRDV2 and TRDJ1, with D possibly TRDD2 on 5 matching bases. The CDR3 is 15 residues long. V shed 0 bases and J shed 0 bases, with 10 bases lying between them. CDR1 is GEAIGNYY, CDR2 EKD, per germline. The CDR3 region has the DNA TGTGCCTGTGACACCATCGGCCTTCACACCGATAAACTCATCTTT. As protein: CACDTIGLHTDKLIF.

The sample holds a few counts of this clone. The TCRdb record carries a much larger clone's protein, which differs from this DNA's translation at residue 9; a read error is the likely cause, and the protein listed here is the DNA translation. The chain is built from TRDV2 and TRDJ3, with TRDD3 matching over 8 bases. The V segment lost 2 bases and the J segment 0 bases; nucleotides outside the gene matches: 5. CDR3 size: 18 residues. In germline, CDR1 is GEAIGNYY, CDR2 EKD. CDR3 region: CACDMILGGSWDTRQMFF. For the CDR3, the DNA is TGTGCCTGTGACATGATACTGGGGGGCTCCTGGGACACCCGACAGATGTTTTTC.

A few counts support this clone. This sequence is one base from a far larger clone and is likely a read error. Other DNA sequences in this sample translate to the same CDR3. This CDR3 is CACDTVGGKTDTDKLIF. The CDR3 DNA is TGTGCCTGTGACACCGTTGGGGGGAAAACGGACACCGATAAACTCATCTTT. The J gene is TRDJ1, the V gene TRDV2; possibly TRDD3 for D (6 bases). CDR1 and CDR2 from the germline V gene are GEAIGNYY and EKD. Trimming cost V 0 bases and J 0 bases, with 16 bases left between them. This CDR3 region has 17 residues.

By its share, this clone is medium-sized. The chain joins TRDV2 to TRDJ1; 11 nucleotides line up with TRDD3. Losses at the gene ends were 3 bases for V and 7 bases for J; bases not matched to a gene: 21. Germline V gives CDR1 GEAIGNYY, CDR2 EKD. CDR3 length equals 19 residues. CDR3 bases: TGTGCCTGTGACCCCCTCGATGGGGGATACGCGGGCCGAGGAGGTAAACTCATCTTT. Encoded protein: CACDPLDGGYAGRGGKLIF.

V gene TRDV2 combines with J gene TRDJ1, with 11 bases identical to TRDD3. J gave up 4 bases and V 2 bases, and 5 bases lay outside the gene matches. CDR3 length equals 15 residues. CDR1 is GEAIGNYY, CDR2 EKD, per germline. As DNA, the CDR3 is TGTGCCTGTGACATACTGGGGGATAAGGGCGATAAACTCATCTTT. Its protein is CACDILGDKGDKLIF.

Note on this clone: TCRdb assigns this DNA the protein of a much larger clone, which departs from its translation at residue 11; this likely reflects a read error, and the protein shown comes from translating the DNA. This sequence joins TRDV2 and TRDJ1; D may be TRDD3 (6 bases). V dropped 0 bases and J dropped 10 bases, with 20 bases sitting between them. Germline CDR1 is GEAIGNYY and CDR2 is EKD. The CDR3 is made up of 15 amino acids. The CDR3 sequence: CACDTVGDIGDSLIF. The CDR3 DNA follows: TGTGCCTGTGACACCGTTGGAGATATAGGGGATTCACTCATCTTT.

The table lists this clone with a few counts. This sequence is one base from a far larger clone and is likely a read error. In the same sample, other DNA sequences code for this CDR3. The rearrangement uses TRDV2 and TRDJ1; TRDD3 is a possible D gene (6 bases). Germline V CDR1 and CDR2: GEAIGNYY, EKD. Between the trimmed V and J ends, which lost 2 bases and 7 bases, there was a span of 28 bases. The CDR3 extends over 18 amino acids. The CDR3 DNA follows: TGTGCCTGTGACAGTCTGCTGGGTGATACGCGTCGATCCGGTAAACTCATCTTT. This encodes CACDSLLGDTRRSGKLIF.

This clone was found a few times. Different DNA sequences within this sample yield the same CDR3. The chain employs TRDV2 and TRDJ1, with 10 bases that match TRDD3. V lost 4 bases and J lost 1; bases outside the gene matches: 8. Per the germline V gene, CDR1 is GEAIGNYY and CDR2 is EKD. The CDR3 is 16 amino acids. CDR3 bases: TGTGCCTGTGATACCGTACTGGGGGATTCCACCGATAAACTCATCTTT. This codes for CACDTVLGDSTDKLIF.

Of note for this clone: For this DNA, TCRdb reports the protein of a much larger clone, which diverges at residue 12, most likely from a read error; the protein presented here is translated directly from the DNA. The chain couples TRDV2 to TRDJ1; 10 bases align to TRDD3. The CDR3 runs to 18 residues. After removal of 0 bases from V and 2 bases from J, the junction contained 11 bases not matched to a gene. CDR1 and CDR2 from the germline V gene are GEAIGNYY and EKD. The CDR3 region is CACDTVDKTGGSTDKLIF. In DNA, the CDR3 is TGTGCCTGTGACACCGTCGACAAAACTGGGGGATCTACCGATAAACTCATCTTT.

This clone was counted only a few times. TCRdb attributes to this sequence the protein of a much larger clone, which differs from the DNA translation at residue 3; a read error is likely, and the protein displayed is translated from the DNA. V and J are TRDV2 and TRDJ1; 11 nucleotides agree with TRDD3. The germline gives CDR1 GEAIGNYY, CDR2 EKD. This CDR3 comprises 16 residues. Trimming removed 9 bases from V and 4 bases from J; junction bases left unmatched: 15. The CDR3 region is CARYSITGGYVDKLIF. The CDR3 DNA is TGTGCCCGTTATTCGATTACTGGGGGATATGTCGATAAACTCATCTTT.